The rows below give T cell receptor beta chains drawn from one sample of a study of early T cells in non-severe SARS-CoV-2 infection. MiXCR was run by TCRdb on the 5' RACE reads, yielding one entry per CDR3 protein. The table includes about 64,000 distinct CDR3 sequences, 20% to 25% detected once. The starting material was whole blood, obtained at baseline. The origin of the receptors is an adult who was a healthcare worker with PCR-confirmed SARS-CoV-2 infection or an uninfected control (not recorded which). Each CDR3 is given with its conserved first and last residue. D genes are given only for firm matches. Clone size is not always given. Where it is, it says once, few, many or a class for expanded clones.

D,size,V,J,CDR3,DNA
.,many,TRBV30,TRBJ1-5,CAWSTRGNQPQHF,TGTGCCTGGAGTACCAGGGGCAATCAGCCCCAGCATTTT
.,.,TRBV29-1,TRBJ1-2,CSVDTEQRYGYTF,TGCAGCGTTGACACAGAACAGCGCTATGGCTACACCTTC
.,.,TRBV7-9,TRBJ1-2,CASSAGNNYGYTF,TGTGCCAGCAGCGCCGGGAATAACTATGGCTACACCTTC
.,many,TRBV6-6,TRBJ1-3,CASSYFPLPGNTIYF,TGTGCCAGCAGTTACTTCCCCCTTCCCGGAAACACCATATATTTT
.,.,TRBV27,TRBJ1-2,CASRRPGTYGYTF,TGTGCCAGCAGGCGCCCAGGGACCTATGGCTACACCTTC
TRBD1,few,TRBV5-1,TRBJ2-7,CASSLGLNRDRGEQYF,TGCGCCAGCAGCTTGGGATTAAACCGGGACAGGGGCGAGCAGTACTTC
.,many,TRBV7-9,TRBJ2-7,CASSYRTGRLSEQYF,TGTGCCAGCAGCTATCGGACTGGGCGGCTTAGCGAGCAGTACTTC
.,many,TRBV7-9,TRBJ2-7,CASSLAQGSHYEQYF,TGTGCCAGCAGCTTAGCGCAGGGATCACACTACGAGCAGTACTTC
.,few,TRBV7-8,TRBJ1-3,CASRATADRGNTIYF,TGTGCCAGCAGGGCGACAGCAGACCGTGGAAACACCATATATTTT
TRBD1,few,TRBV7-9,TRBJ2-7,CASSPRDRGYEQYF,TGTGCCAGCAGCCCCCGGGACAGAGGATACGAGCAGTACTTC
TRBD2,few,TRBV7-6,TRBJ2-2,CASSFSSGTDTGELFF,TGTGCCAGCAGCTTCTCTAGCGGGACCGACACCGGGGAGCTGTTTTTT
.,few,TRBV19,TRBJ2-3,CASSSRSGSDTQYF,TGTGCCAGTAGTTCCCGCTCGGGGTCAGATACGCAGTATTTT
TRBD1,.,TRBV20-1,TRBJ1-1,CSASRQGENMNTEAFF,TGCAGTGCGAGCCGACAGGGGGAGAATATGAACACTGAAGCTTTCTTT
TRBD1,.,TRBV6-4,TRBJ2-7,CASKDREGDYEQYF,TGTGCCAGCAAGGACAGGGAAGGGGACTACGAGCAGTACTTC
TRBD1,.,TRBV4-1,TRBJ2-3,CASSQSTGTGFTDTQYF,TGCGCCAGCAGCCAAAGTACCGGGACAGGGTTCACAGATACGCAGTATTTT
.,many,TRBV20-1,TRBJ1-4,CSARGLRASNEKLFF,TGCAGTGCTAGAGGGCTAAGGGCGTCTAATGAAAAACTGTTTTTT
.,few,TRBV9,TRBJ2-2,CASSQHEGVMAGELFF,TGTGCCAGCAGCCAGCACGAGGGGGTAATGGCCGGGGAGCTGTTTTTT
.,few,TRBV12-3/TRBV12-4,TRBJ2-1,CASTDAETGKNEQFF,TGTGCCAGCACCGACGCGGAAACGGGAAAGAATGAGCAGTTCTTC
.,.,TRBV7-6,TRBJ1-1,CASSLAKASLNTEAFF,TGTGCCAGCAGCTTAGCGAAGGCAAGCTTGAACACTGAAGCTTTCTTT
.,.,TRBV10-3,TRBJ1-1,CAIRGQETEAFF,TGTGCCATCAGAGGTCAAGAGACTGAAGCTTTCTTT
.,few,TRBV9,TRBJ1-1,CASSVGDGALLDTEAFF,TGTGCCAGCAGCGTAGGCGACGGGGCCCTGTTGGACACTGAAGCTTTCTTT
.,many,TRBV18,TRBJ1-1,CASSPGGSMNTEAFF,TGTGCCAGCTCACCCGGCGGCAGCATGAACACTGAAGCTTTCTTT
.,.,TRBV7-9,TRBJ2-1,CAKSLGAPYNEQFF,TGTGCCAAATCGTTAGGGGCGCCCTACAATGAGCAGTTCTTC
.,many,TRBV23-1,TRBJ1-2,CASSSSDRYNYGYTF,TGCGCCAGCAGTTCCTCGGACAGATATAACTATGGCTACACCTTC
.,few,TRBV11-1,TRBJ2-3,CASTPIGRYTDTQYF,TGTGCCAGCACCCCTATAGGGCGGTACACAGATACGCAGTATTTT
TRBD2,.,TRBV10-2,TRBJ2-7,CASSETSGPYEQYF,TGCGCCAGCAGCGAAACTAGCGGTCCCTACGAGCAGTACTTC
.,few,TRBV3-1,TRBJ2-7,CASSHYSQGEQYF,TGTGCCAGCAGCCATTACTCTCAGGGCGAGCAGTACTTC
TRBD2,many,TRBV7-2,TRBJ2-3,CASSPPSGAQDTQYF,TGTGCCAGCAGCCCTCCTAGCGGGGCTCAAGATACGCAGTATTTT
.,few,TRBV20-1,TRBJ1-1,CSARGVVNTEAFF,TGCAGTGCTAGGGGGGTAGTGAACACTGAAGCTTTCTTT
.,once,TRBV7-9,TRBJ2-4,CASSFRDNKNIQYF,TGTGCCAGCAGCTTCCGGGACAACAAAAACATTCAGTACTTC
TRBD1,few,TRBV2,TRBJ1-5,CASSEGDRVGQPQHF,TGTGCCAGCAGTGAAGGGGACAGGGTTGGTCAGCCCCAGCATTTT
TRBD1,few,TRBV4-1,TRBJ2-7,CASSPRTGSYEQYF,TGCGCCAGCAGCCCCAGGACAGGATCCTACGAGCAGTACTTC
.,.,TRBV5-6,TRBJ2-7,CASSLAGNYEQYF,TGTGCCAGCAGCTTGGCCGGCAACTACGAGCAGTACTTC
.,.,TRBV13,TRBJ1-2,CASSLRGGGGSYGYTF,TGTGCCAGCAGCTTACGCGGAGGCGGGGGAAGCTATGGCTACACCTTC
.,few,TRBV20-1,TRBJ2-7,CSARLQYEQYF,TGCAGTGCTAGATTGCAATACGAGCAGTACTTC
.,few,TRBV18,TRBJ2-3,CASSPRGSSTDTQYF,TGTGCCAGCTCACCACGAGGGTCTAGCACAGATACGCAGTATTTT
TRBD1,many,TRBV29-1,TRBJ1-2,CSASGTGGSGGYTF,TGCAGCGCCAGCGGGACAGGGGGGTCCGGTGGCTACACCTTC
TRBD2,few,TRBV2,TRBJ2-3,CASQRTTLAGGKEDTQYF,TGTGCCTCCCAGAGAACGACGTTGGCGGGGGGCAAGGAAGATACGCAGTATTTT
.,many,TRBV29-1,TRBJ2-7,CSVRQGARLEQYF,TGCAGCGTACGTCAAGGGGCCCGGTTGGAGCAGTACTTC
.,.,TRBV7-3,TRBJ1-1,CASSQGRRTEAFF,TGTGCCAGCAGCCAAGGACGTCGGACTGAAGCTTTCTTT
.,.,TRBV5-4,TRBJ2-1,CASSLLAGQGSNEQFF,TGTGCCAGCAGCTTGTTAGCGGGACAGGGTAGCAATGAGCAGTTCTTC
.,.,TRBV7-9,TRBJ1-1,CASSLPQMGEAFF,TGTGCCAGCAGCTTACCCCAGATGGGTGAAGCTTTCTTT
TRBD1,.,TRBV12-3/TRBV12-4,TRBJ2-7,CASSFDRGSLYEQYF,TGTGCCAGCAGTTTTGACAGGGGTTCCCTCTACGAGCAGTACTTC
.,.,TRBV6-1,TRBJ2-7,CASIAGAYEQYF,TGTGCCAGCATTGCGGGGGCTTACGAGCAGTACTTC
.,.,TRBV4-1,TRBJ2-1,CASSQDGQGGDEQFF,TGCGCCAGCAGCCAAGATGGTCAGGGGGGGGATGAGCAGTTCTTC
.,.,TRBV12-3/TRBV12-4,TRBJ2-5,CASTGRGRETQYF,TGTGCCAGCACCGGTCGGGGTCGAGAGACCCAGTACTTC
TRBD2,.,TRBV2,TRBJ2-1,CASSPWTSGEHEQFF,TGTGCCAGCAGTCCTTGGACTAGCGGGGAGCATGAGCAGTTCTTC
.,.,TRBV12-3/TRBV12-4,TRBJ1-1,CASSYDGAEAFF,TGTGCCAGCAGTTACGATGGCGCTGAAGCTTTCTTT
TRBD2,few,TRBV3-1,TRBJ2-5,CASTPSSGEQETQYF,TGTGCCAGCACCCCTAGTAGCGGGGAACAAGAGACCCAGTACTTC
.,.,TRBV6-5,TRBJ1-1,CASSSSLNTEAFF,TGTGCCAGCAGTTCTTCATTGAACACTGAAGCTTTCTTT
TRBD1,.,TRBV12-3/TRBV12-4,TRBJ2-7,CASRRQGIYEQYF,TGTGCCAGCAGACGACAGGGAATCTACGAGCAGTACTTC
.,few,TRBV4-1,TRBJ2-7,CASSQEWLTRYEQYF,TGCGCCAGCAGCCAAGAGTGGCTGACGAGGTACGAGCAGTACTTC
.,few,TRBV12-2,TRBJ1-1,CASRLEGTDTPGGEAFF,TGTGCAAGTCGCTTGGAGGGAACGGATACCCCGGGGGGAGAAGCTTTCTTT
.,few,TRBV4-1,TRBJ2-5,CASSQPDSLEETQYF,TGCGCCAGCAGCCAGCCGGACAGCCTTGAAGAGACCCAGTACTTC